Listed here is a single T cell receptor (beta chain). The target antigen is unknown. The repertoire was sequenced with immunoSEQ multiplex PCR; TCRdb's copy has only in-frame clones and lacks some. The repertoire consists of about 160,000 clones, with 85% to 90% occurring once and the leading ten covering 5.7%. Trimming took off 2 bases at V and 1 base at J, with 11 bases between the two ends. The CDR3 extends over 14 amino acids. The germline V gene has CDR1 GTSNPN and CDR2 SVGIG (reference sequence). The sample comes from a study of cytomegalovirus exposure and HLA in healthy donors. Study-wide results and caveats: Rarity marked most TCR sequences, yet some public TCRs occurred in many donors.

The genes are TRBV30 and TRBJ2-5, with TRBD2 as a possible D gene (6 bases). The TCR sequence derives from a woman in her 30s in good health and CMV-seronegative. The specimen was PBMCs. DNA for the CDR3: TGTGCCTGGAGTCGGGGACTCGTCCAAGAGACCCAGTACTTC. This gives the protein CAWSRGLVQETQYF. Drawing the rest from reference TRBV30 and TRBJ2-5, the complete variable domain is SQTIHQWPATLVQPVGSPLSLECTVEGTSNPNLYWYRQAAGRGLQLLFYSVGIGQISSEVPQNLSASRPQDRQFILSSKKLLLSDSGFYLCAWSRGLVQETQYFGPGTRLLVL.